These 3 T cell receptor beta chains came from one sample sequenced in a study of T cell changes during pregnancy in multiple sclerosis. Profiled with immunoSEQ multiplex PCR; TCRdb holds only in-frame clones, not every one. The sample lists 71,000 or so clones, about 92% occurring once. The sequenced sample was peripheral blood, obtained in the third trimester of pregnancy. The receptors derive from a female donor with multiple sclerosis, enrolled in a pregnancy study.

The chain employs TRBV7-2 and TRBJ1-2, with D possibly TRBD1 on 6 matching bases. V lost 4 bases to trimming and J lost 0 bases, with 18 bases between them. This CDR3 spans 17 amino acids. Germline V lookup: CDR1 SGHTA, CDR2 FQGNSA. The CDR3 protein is CASSSPQGGEANYGYTF. The CDR3 nucleotides read TGTGCCAGCAGCTCCCCCCAAGGGGGAGAAGCTAACTATGGCTACACCTTC.

This chain uses TRBV30 with TRBJ1-1; 9 nucleotides agree with TRBD1. The germline gives CDR1 GTSNPN, CDR2 SVGIG (reference sequence). Trimming removed 0 bases from V and 4 bases from J; junction bases left unmatched: 15. The CDR3 covers 18 residues. CDR3 sequence: CAWSVRGTGWVGGTEAFF. The CDR3, as DNA: TGTGCCTGGAGTGTACGGGGGACAGGGTGGGTAGGGGGCACTGAAGCTTTCTTT.

This chain joins TRBV2 and TRBJ1-5; 7 positions agree with TRBD1. This CDR3 has 14 residues. The V gene's germline CDR1 is SNHLY and CDR2 FYNNEI. V shed 3 bases, J shed 2 bases, and the junction held 1 base outside the gene matches. In DNA, the CDR3 is TGTGCCAGCAGTGACCAGGGGGGCAATCAGCCCCAGCATTTT. This codes for CASSDQGGNQPQHF.